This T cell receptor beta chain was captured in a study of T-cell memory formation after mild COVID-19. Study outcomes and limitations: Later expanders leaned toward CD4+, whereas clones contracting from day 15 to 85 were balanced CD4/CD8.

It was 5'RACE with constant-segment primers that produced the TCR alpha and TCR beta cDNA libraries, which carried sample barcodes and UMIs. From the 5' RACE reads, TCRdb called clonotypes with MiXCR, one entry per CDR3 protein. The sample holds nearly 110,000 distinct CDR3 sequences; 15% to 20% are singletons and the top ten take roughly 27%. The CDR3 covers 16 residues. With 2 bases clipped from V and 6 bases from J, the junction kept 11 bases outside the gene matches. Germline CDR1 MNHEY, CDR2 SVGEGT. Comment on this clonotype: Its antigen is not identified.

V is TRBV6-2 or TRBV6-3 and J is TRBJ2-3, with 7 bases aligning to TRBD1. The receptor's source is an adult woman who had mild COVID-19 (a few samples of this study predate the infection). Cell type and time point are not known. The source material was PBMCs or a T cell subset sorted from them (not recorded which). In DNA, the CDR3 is TGTGCCAGCAGTTACCCCCCGGGACAGAGGTTGGATACGCAGTATTTT. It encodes CASSYPPGQRLDTQYF.